This T cell receptor (beta chain) was profiled in a study of T cell clusters in autoimmune cytopenias (dated by TCRdb to between 2019 and 2020). For the study in its entirety: Healthy donor controls had a mean age of around 56 years and a median age of about 62 years, with about 55% of the roughly 43 female. The goal of the study was to find out whether patients with autoimmune cytopenia have a disease-specific immune repertoire signature that could be used as a blood-based biomarker. TRB sequencing reached a median depth of approximately 50,000 reads per sample and yielded a median of approximately 2,400 distinct TRB clonotypes per sample. For primary cytopenia, the controls were more than 20 age-matched healthy donors, and for secondary cytopenia, the controls were about 13 age-matched CLL patients. Peripheral blood TRB and IGH repertoires were sequenced in autoimmune cytopenia patients at active disease and during treatment follow-up, alongside healthy, CLL and autoimmune hepatitis controls. The comparison group for autoimmune hepatitis repertoires was about 20 healthy donors matched for age and sex. The full study reports these points: The cluster-lack signature was not observed for secondary cytopenia versus CLL, as the signature was apparently masked by the dominant lymphoma-associated repertoire. The GLIPH analysis suggested a lack of physiological T cell clusters in primary autoimmune cytopenia patients, since roughly 50 clusters were exclusive to healthy donors whereas under 20 were exclusive to patients. TRB repertoire shifts, with less even repertoires in secondary cytopenia and CLL, mostly reflected lymphoma bias rather than autoimmunity. The T cell clusters were only ever defined in silico, so experimental validation of their functional role was still needed. Healthy donors had almost three times as many exclusive TRB clusters as active autoimmune hepatitis patients, a finding consistent with an autoimmunity-wide signature.

Concerning this clonotype: Its antigen has not been determined.

The cysteine opens and the phenylalanine closes a CDR3 of 13 amino acids. Only the protein sequence is given. The germline V gene (reference sequence) yields SGHNT for CDR1 and YYREEE for CDR2. TRB rearrangements were amplified by multiplex PCR following a touch-down protocol, with the TRB-A and TRB-B primer pools mixed in one tube. Illumina adapters and sample indices were added to the amplicons through two consecutive PCR reactions performed with Phusion HS II polymerase. After gel purification with the NucleoSpin Gel and PCR Clean-up kit, the amplicons were quantified by Qubit and checked for quality on an Agilent 2100 Bioanalyzer. Sequencing of the libraries was performed on an Illumina MiSeq with 600-cycle, single-indexed, paired-end runs. Concerning the study's data processing: Alignment and assembly of TRB reads were performed with MiXCR version 2.1.12 and the default MiXCR reference library. Each unique CDR3 nucleotide sequence defined a clone, and only productive sequences with at least two reads were analysed. Repertoire diversity was assessed with alpha-parameterized diversity profiles (alpha 0 to 5), including the Shannon (alpha 1) and Simpson (alpha 2) indices, which were computed with an R script. Combinatorial TRB VJ usage was calculated with the tcR package and was compared between cohorts by principal component analysis performed with ade4. GLIPH clustering of TCRbeta CDR3s was carried out on cohort pairs matched by age and read depth, and cluster frequencies were compared by Wilcoxon test. TCRdb reprocessed the reads and assigns one entry to each CDR3 protein sequence, leaving out DNA. The V and J calls and clone size come from TCRdb's table, not from the authors' own analysis. The data table for this sample lists 9,500 to 12,000 distinct CDR3 sequences. About 4.4% of the sample is in the top ten clones.

For each sample, TRB amplification used 200 to 300 ng of peripheral blood genomic DNA, equal to around 39,000 genome equivalents. The sample also formed part of further work on T cell repertoires in aging, cancer and after chemotherapy. From that second study: The donors fell into six age groups ranging from 30 or younger to 70 or older, and each group had at least three individuals. Control TCR repertoires from healthy donors were recorded across several months to years, and re-sampling revealed clear clonal overlap. Approximately 10 million TCR reads were contained in the full dataset. Compared with age-matched healthy donors, untreated patients with hematological or solid cancers had significantly lower TCR diversity and higher clonality in blood. In healthy donors, the decline in TCR diversity with age was mainly due to loss of richness, whereas in cancer patients loss of evenness also played a role. Median generation probability increased over the chemotherapy interval in both cancer cohorts, suggesting repertoire reconstitution through rebound thymic output. According to the authors, the repertoire data do not allow conclusions to be drawn about immunological memory after chemotherapy. The study profiled peripheral blood TCR beta repertoires from healthy donors and cancer patients to examine immunoaging and T cell reconstitution after chemotherapy. A cohort of some 210 cancer patients (around 94 with hematological and roughly 120 with solid cancers) was assembled, and approximately 99 healthy donors were included as a reference group. MiXCR versions 2.12 and 3.0.5 were used to process the TRB sequences. Shannon diversity, evenness, clonality (one minus evenness), and alpha-parameterized diversity profiles from alpha 0 to 5 were included as repertoire metrics. The IGoR algorithm was used to calculate generation probabilities of clones in the paired pre- and post-chemotherapy samples.

Material: peripheral blood. The sequence was obtained from a human donor in good health. The sequence joins TRBV5-4 to TRBJ2-5; TCRdb gives TRBD1 as the D gene, but with no DNA this cannot be confirmed. This receptor has the CDR3 CASSFTGSETQYF.